A single sample is the source of the 27 T cell receptor beta chains below, sequenced in a study of CXCR3-negative and CXCR3-positive naive CD8 T cells. The antigens these receptors bind are not known. Study observations and caveats: When CXCR3-positive naive cells were set against CXCR3-negative naive cells, the former had more hydrophobic TRB CDR3s.

The method, 5' RACE with UMI labels, was used to prepare the TRB cDNA libraries. TCRdb reprocessed the 5' RACE reads and keeps a single row for each CDR3 protein, giving no DNA. Reported are 150,000 or so distinct CDR3 sequences; the ten largest clones contain 0.25% to 0.3%. The material sequenced was naive CXCR3+ CD8+ T cells from blood. The sample's subset: CD45RO-CCR7+CD27+CD95- naive CD8+ T cells expressing CXCR3 (TNR3+). These receptors were collected from a human donor in good health. Some clones in this sample may be carry-over from other donors' samples.

The chain couples TRBV29-1 to TRBJ2-2; TCRdb outputs TRBD1, but without DNA this stays unchecked. CDR1 is SQVTM, CDR2 ANQGSEA, per germline. The CDR3 totals 14 residues. The CDR3 loop reads CSVEGTGNTGELFF.

The chain links TRBV27 to TRBJ2-7; TCRdb's D call, TRBD1, is unchecked because there is no DNA. In germline, CDR1 is MNHEY, CDR2 SMNVEV (reference sequence). The CDR3 runs 14 residues. The CDR3 loop is CASSPRDRVYEQYF.

The chain is built from TRBV4-1 and TRBJ2-7. CDR1 MGHRA and CDR2 YSYEKL come from the germline V gene. The CDR3 runs to 12 residues. The CDR3 reads CASSHDEREQYF.

V is TRBV2 and J is TRBJ2-7; the D gene TCRdb calls, TRBD1, cannot be checked with no DNA. The CDR3 consists of 17 residues. Germline lookup yields CDR1 SNHLY and CDR2 FYNNEI. CDR3 sequence reads: CASSQFKTGTISYEQYF.

V is TRBV12-3 or TRBV12-4 and J is TRBJ2-7; there is no DNA to check the TCRdb D call of TRBD1. This CDR3 has 16 residues. The CDR3 loop reads CASSLAGRGGSYEQYF.

CDR3 sequence: CSARETSGAYEQYF. This sequence joins TRBV20-1 and TRBJ2-7; TCRdb's D gene call, TRBD2, goes unchecked for lack of DNA. CDR1 and CDR2 (germline): DFQATT, SNEGSKA (reference sequence). The length of the CDR3 is 14 residues.

V usage is TRBV9 and J usage is TRBJ2-2; TCRdb calls TRBD1, which cannot be checked without DNA. CDR3 length equals 16 residues. Germline-derived CDR1 and CDR2 are SGDLS and YYNGEE. This CDR3 reads CASSVEGTPNTGELFF.

The chain recombines TRBV29-1 with TRBJ2-7; TCRdb indicates TRBD1, and absent DNA this call remains unverified. Germline CDR1 and CDR2: SQVTM and ANQGSEA. The CDR3 runs to 11 residues. The chain's CDR3 is CSVVLQGEQYF.

The chain recombines TRBV25-1 with TRBJ1-5. CDR3 length equals 12 residues. The germline CDR1 and CDR2 sequences are MGHDK and SYGVNS. CDR3 sequence reads: CASSESGQPQHF.

The rearrangement joins TRBV7-9 to TRBJ2-7; TCRdb's D call of TRBD1 is untestable without DNA. This CDR3 comprises 15 residues. Per germline, CDR1 SEHNR and CDR2 FQNEAQ (reference sequence). The chain's CDR3 is CASSLRGPQDYEQYF.

V usage is TRBV7-2 and J usage is TRBJ2-6; TCRdb's D gene call, TRBD2, goes unchecked for lack of DNA. This CDR3 has 17 residues. Per germline, CDR1 SGHTA and CDR2 FQGNSA. The CDR3 loop reads CASSLLGAGGGANVLTF. Full variable domain (outside the CDR3, taken from reference TRBV7-2 and TRBJ2-6): GAGVSQSPSNKVTEKGKDVELRCDPISGHTALYWYRQSLGQGLEFLIYFQGNSAPDKSGLPSDRFSAERTGGSVSTLTIQRTQQEDSAVYLCASSLLGAGGGANVLTFGAGSRLTVL.

This CDR3 is CASSYGLSQFF. The rearrangement links TRBV6-2 or TRBV6-3 to TRBJ2-1. Germline V CDR1 and CDR2: MNHEY, SVGEGT. The CDR3 has 11 amino acids.

The rearrangement joins TRBV4-3 to TRBJ2-2; the D call of TRBD1 rests on TCRdb alone, since no DNA is present to check it. This CDR3 has 13 residues. Looked up from germline, CDR1 is LGHNA and CDR2 is YSLEER. The CDR3: CASSQVRDGELFF.

The chain carries TRBV12-3 or TRBV12-4 and TRBJ2-1; checking the TCRdb D call of TRBD2 is not possible without DNA. CDR3 length: 14 residues. CDR3 amino acids: CASSKPSGIAEQFF.

This chain links TRBV7-9 with TRBJ2-1; without DNA, the TCRdb call of TRBD2 cannot be checked. Germline loops: CDR1 SEHNR, CDR2 FQNEAQ (reference sequence). The CDR3 totals 16 residues. The CDR3 loop is CASSGGLAGDPNEQFF.

V gene TRBV28 combines with J gene TRBJ2-4; TCRdb indicates TRBD1, and absent DNA this call remains unverified. Germline CDR1 reads MDHEN; CDR2 reads SYDVKM. The CDR3 consists of 18 residues. The CDR3 spells CASSLGQGVIYDKNIQYF.

The rearrangement uses TRBV30 and TRBJ2-7; the D call from TCRdb, TRBD2, cannot be confirmed without DNA. CDR1 and CDR2 (germline): GTSNPN, SVGIG (reference sequence). This CDR3 comprises 16 residues. CDR3 region: CAWSVPLGSGEPEEYF.

The CDR3 region is CASSLEAGEFNQPQHF. The chain has TRBV5-8 and TRBJ1-5. The CDR3 extends over 16 amino acids. Germline-derived CDR1 and CDR2 are SGHTS and YDEGEE.

The rearrangement links TRBV10-3 to TRBJ2-7; the D call of TRBD1 rests on TCRdb alone, since no DNA is present to check it. CDR1 ENHRY and CDR2 SYGVKD come from the germline V gene. This CDR3 spans 15 amino acids. CDR3 residues: CAIGRSGQGAYEQYF.

The chain links TRBV14 to TRBJ2-1; TCRdb calls TRBD1, which cannot be checked without DNA. The CDR3 has 12 amino acids. Germline V gene sequence: CDR1 SGHDN, CDR2 FVKESK. The CDR3 loop reads CASSQVGVEQFF.

The chain links TRBV6-5 to TRBJ1-5; TCRdb indicates TRBD1, and absent DNA this call remains unverified. Per germline, CDR1 MNHEY and CDR2 SVGAGI. The length of the CDR3 is 14 residues. CDR3 amino acids: CASSPGQANQPQHF.

The chain uses TRBV7-9 and TRBJ1-4; TCRdb lists TRBD1, though no DNA is available to test this call. The CDR3 has 15 residues. Germline V gene sequence: CDR1 SEHNR, CDR2 FQNEAQ (reference sequence). The CDR3 reads CASSARQGAGEKLFF.

This chain links TRBV20-1 with TRBJ1-1. Germline V gene data show CDR1 as DFQATT and CDR2 as SNEGSKA (reference sequence). This CDR3 is 15 amino acids long. CDR3 region: CSARVVTPLGTEAFF.

The rearrangement uses TRBV29-1 and TRBJ2-7; TCRdb's D gene call, TRBD2, goes unchecked for lack of DNA. The germline gives CDR1 SQVTM, CDR2 ANQGSEA. CDR3 length: 14 residues. The CDR3 protein is CSVVIAGGRYEQYF.

The gene calls are TRBV11-3 and TRBJ2-3; TCRdb picks TRBD2, but there is no DNA to check that call. CDR3 length equals 17 residues. The V gene's germline CDR1 is SGHNT and CDR2 YENEEA. The CDR3 loop reads CASNLGLAGGPGDTQYF.

V usage is TRBV7-8 and J usage is TRBJ2-1; TCRdb calls TRBD2, which cannot be checked without DNA. The CDR3 has 18 residues. Germline V gives CDR1 SGHVS, CDR2 FQNEAQ. CDR3: CASSLGPPGLAGVNEQFF.

The chain uses TRBV28 and TRBJ2-5; TCRdb calls TRBD2, which cannot be checked without DNA. The CDR3 covers 14 residues. CDR1 is MDHEN and CDR2 is SYDVKM in the germline V gene. The CDR3 is CASSPQGLQETQYF.